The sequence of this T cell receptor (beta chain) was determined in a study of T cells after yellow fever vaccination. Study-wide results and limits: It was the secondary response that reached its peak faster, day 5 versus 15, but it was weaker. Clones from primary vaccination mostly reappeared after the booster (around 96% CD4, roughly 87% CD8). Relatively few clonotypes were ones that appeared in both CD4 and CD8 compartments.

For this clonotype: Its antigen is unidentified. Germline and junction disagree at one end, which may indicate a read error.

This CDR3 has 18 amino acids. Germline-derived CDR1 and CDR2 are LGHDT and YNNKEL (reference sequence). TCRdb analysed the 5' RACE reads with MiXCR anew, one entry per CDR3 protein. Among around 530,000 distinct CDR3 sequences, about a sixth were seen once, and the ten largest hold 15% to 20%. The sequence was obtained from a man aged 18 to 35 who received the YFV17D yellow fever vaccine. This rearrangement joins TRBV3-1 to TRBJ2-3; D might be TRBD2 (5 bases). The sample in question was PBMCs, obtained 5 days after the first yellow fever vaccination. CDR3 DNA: TGTGCCTGCAGTCCCCAGCTCCGGCGGATCGGGGTCACAGATACGCAGTATTTT. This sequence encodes CACSPQLRRIGVTDTQYF.